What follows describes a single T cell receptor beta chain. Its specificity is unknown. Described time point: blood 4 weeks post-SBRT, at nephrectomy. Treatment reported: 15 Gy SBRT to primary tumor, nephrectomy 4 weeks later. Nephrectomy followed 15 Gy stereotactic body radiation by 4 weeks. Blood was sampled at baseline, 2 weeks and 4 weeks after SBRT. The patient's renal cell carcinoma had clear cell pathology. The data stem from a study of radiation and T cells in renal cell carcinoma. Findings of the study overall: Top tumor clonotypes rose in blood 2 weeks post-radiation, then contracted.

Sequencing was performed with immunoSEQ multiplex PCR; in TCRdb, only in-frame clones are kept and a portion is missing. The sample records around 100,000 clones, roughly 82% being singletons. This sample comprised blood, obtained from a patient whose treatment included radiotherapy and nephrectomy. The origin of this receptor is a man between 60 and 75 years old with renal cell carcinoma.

The DNA of the CDR3 is TGTGCCAGCAGTCCTCACGGGACTAGCGGGAGACCGTTCTTC. Translating gives CASSPHGTSGRPFF. The V call is TRBV28, the J call TRBJ2-1; 14 bases match TRBD2. Germline V CDR1 and CDR2: MDHEN, SYDVKM. V trimming: 5 bases; J trimming: 15 bases; junction bases outside the gene matches: 9. There are 14 residues in the CDR3.